The present T cell receptor (beta chain) was sequenced within a study of cytomegalovirus exposure and HLA in healthy donors. Study background: HLA-typed donors were the source of approximately 88 million unique TCRs held in an early data release.

PCR employed 60 Vbeta and 13 Jbeta primers. Profiling relied on immunoSEQ multiplex PCR, and the TCRdb table lists in-frame clones only, not all of them. Among fewer than 250,000 clones listed, 65% to 75% were seen once. Findings of the study overall: An analysis done earlier found most TCR beta V segments productive about 90% or about 30% of the time.

Germline V lookup: CDR1 SNHLY, CDR2 FYNNEI. V lost 3 bases and J 7 bases, leaving 13 bases between the germline ends. The CDR3 sequence is 14 residues long. As concerns this clone: Its cognate antigen is unknown.

Those who donated were healthy bone marrow donors. The chain employs TRBV2 and TRBJ1-5; D unclear. The sequenced sample consisted of PBMCs. The TCR was taken from a woman aged 30 to 39 in good health and CMV-seronegative. CDR3 sequence reads: CASSDRAGRQPQHF. The CDR3 nucleotides read TGTGCCAGCAGTGACAGAGCTGGGAGGCAGCCCCAGCATTTT.